One and the same sample provided the 24 T cell receptor beta chains below, sequenced in a study of breast tumors, draining lymph nodes, adjacent tissues (dated by TCRdb to the mid-2010s). Library preparation employed multiplex PCR. TCRdb names Illumina HiSeq 2000 as the instrument used. TCRdb cleaned the public reads at Q25 with fastp, built clones with MiXCR and kept in-frame beta chains. Identical CDR3 protein sequences are pooled into one entry, listed with their most common genes and DNA. A total of around 25,000 distinct CDR3 sequences appear in this sample, around 25% of them only once. The top ten constitute approximately 15% of the sample. Sequencing was performed on breast tumor tissue. All receptors come from a female donor with breast cancer. Some clones in this sample may be carry-over from other donors' samples.

The gene calls are TRBV20-1 and TRBJ2-7; 8 nucleotides agree with TRBD2. The germline gives CDR1 DFQATT, CDR2 SNEGSKA (reference sequence). J gave up 3 bases and V 6 bases, and 13 bases lay outside the gene matches. The CDR3 spans 15 residues. CDR3 residues: CSAETRRSGGYEQYF. The CDR3 bases are TGCAGTGCAGAGACAAGGAGGAGCGGGGGCTACGAGCAGTACTTC.

In its sample, this clonotype ranks as large. The rearrangement uses TRBV9 and TRBJ2-3; 12 nucleotides agree with TRBD2. The CDR3 is 16 residues long. Germline assignment: CDR1 SGDLS and CDR2 YYNGEE. The junction had 5 bases not matched to a gene; V was cut back by 3 bases and J by 3 bases. This CDR3 is CASSDRLAGVTDTQYF. The DNA for the CDR3 is TGTGCCAGCAGCGACCGACTAGCGGGAGTTACAGATACGCAGTATTTT.

The sample holds many counts of this clonotype. This chain joins TRBV15 and TRBJ2-5; 9 bases fit TRBD1. The trim removed 0 bases at V and 2 bases at J, leaving 4 bases unmatched. The CDR3 totals 16 residues. Germline V lookup: CDR1 LNHNV, CDR2 YYDKDF (reference sequence). The CDR3 DNA follows: TGTGCCACCAGCAGAGATACAGACAGGGGGCAAGAGACCCAGTACTTC. Amino acids: CATSRDTDRGQETQYF.

The V and J genes are TRBV25-1 and TRBJ1-2; unclear D gene. Germline V CDR1 and CDR2: MGHDK, SYGVNS. Between the trimmed V and J ends, which lost 6 bases and 9 bases, there was a span of 14 bases. The CDR3 loop spans 12 amino acids. Here the CDR3 reads CASRGQNYSYTF. The CDR3 DNA reads TGTGCCAGCAGAGGGCAGAACTACAGCTACACCTTC.

The count of this clonotype is one. The missing conserved phenylalanine or tryptophan at the end of this CDR3 makes a read error likely. The DNA is omitted, as the CDR3 cannot be located on it reliably, and the CDR3 follows TCRdb's listing. The chain uses TRBV2 and TRBJ2-1; the DNA was not used to check the table's D call, TRBD1. The CDR3 length equals 12 residues, ends included. Germline values: CDR1 SNHLY, CDR2 FYNNEI. The CDR3 spells CATSRADNEQLL.

This clonotype was seen many times. The chain employs TRBV19 and TRBJ2-1, with TRBD2 matching over 14 bases. This CDR3 has 16 amino acids. In germline, CDR1 is LNHDA, CDR2 SQIVND (reference sequence). Losses at the gene ends were 5 bases for V and 9 bases for J; bases not matched to a gene: 9. CDR3 amino acids: CASSSLWTSGRTEQFF. CDR3 nucleotide sequence: TGTGCCAGTAGTTCCCTCTGGACTAGCGGGAGGACTGAGCAGTTCTTC.

Ten or more counts support this clonotype. The chain recombines TRBV2 with TRBJ2-5; D ambiguous. This CDR3 region has 14 residues. Deletions cut 6 bases from V and 5 bases from J, with 16 bases between. Looked up from germline, CDR1 is SNHLY and CDR2 is FYNNEI. This CDR3 is CASSASGSVETQYF. The CDR3, as DNA: TGTGCCAGCAGCGCCTCAGGTTCAGTTGAGACCCAGTACTTC.

This clonotype occurred many times. V usage is TRBV20-1 and J usage is TRBJ2-1; 9 nucleotides match TRBD2. Germline lookup yields CDR1 DFQATT and CDR2 SNEGSKA (reference sequence). The CDR3 runs to 17 residues. The V gene end was trimmed by 1 base and the J gene end by 1 base; junction bases not matched to a gene: 8. CDR3 sequence (DNA): TGCAGTGCTAGAGTACCGGGACTAGCTTTTTCCTACAATGAGCAGTTCTTC. This translates into CSARVPGLAFSYNEQFF.

This clonotype was picked up one time. J is TRBJ2-5 and V is TRBV20-1, with 11 bases fitting TRBD2. Losses at the gene ends were 6 bases for V and 4 bases for J; bases not matched to a gene: 10. Germline assignment: CDR1 DFQATT and CDR2 SNEGSKA (reference sequence). This CDR3 spans 15 amino acids. CDR3 in amino acids: CSAIETSGNGETQYF. CDR3 DNA: TGCAGTGCGATCGAGACTAGCGGGAATGGAGAGACCCAGTACTTC.

On this clonotype: One base away lies a much larger clone, so this may be a sequencing read error. The genes are TRBV7-9 and TRBJ2-1; 9 bases map to TRBD1. Germline V lookup: CDR1 SEHNR, CDR2 FQNEAQ (reference sequence). The CDR3 sequence is 15 residues long. The DNA of the CDR3 is TGTGCCAGCAGCCCAGGGACAGGGTCGTACAATAAGCAGTTCTTC. Translating it yields CASSPGTGSYNKQFF.

This clonotype occurred many times. This chain links TRBV19 with TRBJ1-2; possible D gene TRBD1, 5 bases. Between the trimmed V and J ends, which lost 6 bases and 3 bases, there was a span of 23 bases. The V gene's germline CDR1 is LNHDA and CDR2 SQIVND (reference sequence). The CDR3 runs to 17 residues. The CDR3 here is CASRRWDVSSADYGYTF. DNA of the CDR3: TGTGCCAGTAGGCGGTGGGACGTTAGCTCTGCGGACTATGGCTACACCTTC.

This clonotype was picked up many times. The V gene is TRBV4-2, the J gene TRBJ1-4, with 8 bases aligning to TRBD1. The germline gives CDR1 LGHNA, CDR2 YNFKEQ. Trimming at V came to 6 bases and at J to 8 bases, leaving 26 bases not matched to a gene. The CDR3 is made up of 20 amino acids. CDR3 residues: CASSPVDRVVLKTGAEKLFF. CDR3 nucleotides: TGTGCCAGCAGTCCAGTTGACCGTGTGGTCCTCAAGACAGGGGCCGAAAAACTGTTTTTT.

About this clonotype itself: This may stem from a read error, because a much larger clone lies one nucleotide away. This chain joins TRBV5-1 and TRBJ2-5, with 14 nucleotides matching TRBD2. Per germline, CDR1 SGHRS and CDR2 YFSETQ. CDR3 length: 16 residues. The CDR3 sequence is CASSALPGLAGETRYF. The DNA for the CDR3 is TGCGCCAGCAGTGCTCTCCCGGGACTAGCGGGAGAGACCCGGTACTTC.

The sample holds many counts of this clonotype. The chain recombines TRBV20-1 with TRBJ2-3; 8 bases are a match to TRBD2. CDR3 size: 14 residues. The germline V gene encodes CDR1 DFQATT and CDR2 SNEGSKA (reference sequence). J was trimmed by 0 bases and V by 4 bases; bases with no gene match: 3. The CDR3 DNA is TGCAGTGCTAAGACTAGCGAAAGCACAGATACGCAGTATTTT. This gives the protein CSAKTSESTDTQYF.

This clonotype occurred many times. The chain combines TRBV28 with TRBJ2-2; 7 bases line up with TRBD1. With V trimmed by 3 bases and J by 4 bases, 5 bases remained unmatched. The CDR3 is made up of 15 amino acids. In germline, CDR1 is MDHEN, CDR2 SYDVKM. CDR3 DNA: TGTGCCAGCAGTTTGACAGGGTCAAGCACCGGGGAGCTGTTTTTT. Protein product: CASSLTGSSTGELFF.

At least ten counts were recorded for this clonotype. J is TRBJ2-7 and V is TRBV3-1; D is uncertain. Germline CDR1 reads LGHDT; CDR2 reads YNNKEL (reference sequence). V lost 2 bases and J 1 base, leaving 0 bases between the germline ends. The CDR3 is made up of 11 amino acids. CDR3 amino acids: CASSQSYEQYF. The DNA of the CDR3 is TGTGCCAGCAGCCAATCCTACGAGCAGTACTTC.

This clonotype was counted a few times. The V call is TRBV28, the J call TRBJ2-1; 9 nucleotides align to TRBD2. CDR3 size: 16 residues. Germline V gene sequence: CDR1 MDHEN, CDR2 SYDVKM. V dropped 6 bases and J dropped 6; count of bases not matched to a gene: 12. CDR3 sequence: CASRGFGSGRANEQFF. In DNA form, the CDR3 reads TGTGCCAGCAGGGGATTCGGTAGCGGGAGAGCCAATGAGCAGTTCTTC.

The J gene is TRBJ2-7, the V gene TRBV11-2, with D unclear. Germline V gene lookup returns CDR1 SGHAT and CDR2 FQNNGV. V was cut by 5 bases and J by 7 bases, with 30 bases left in between. The CDR3 loop spans 18 amino acids. The CDR3 here is CASSRGPPSLTQVWEQYF. CDR3 bases: TGTGCCAGCAGCCGTGGCCCACCGTCGCTTACCCAGGTTTGGGAGCAGTACTTC.

The table lists this clonotype with many counts. The rearrangement uses TRBV12-3 or TRBV12-4 and TRBJ2-3; D unresolved. This CDR3 has 16 residues. Deletions cut 5 bases from V and 2 bases from J, with 17 bases between. CDR3 bases: TGTGCCAGCAGTCCCTCCCTGGCGTCTCTCACAGATACGCAGTATTTT. Encoded protein: CASSPSLASLTDTQYF.

This clonotype was observed many times. CDR3 in amino acids: CASSSRGPATNEKLFF. The CDR3 nucleotides are TGTGCCAGCAGTAGCAGGGGCCCCGCAACTAATGAAAAACTGTTTTTT. The chain combines TRBV7-9 with TRBJ1-4, with D maybe TRBD1 (6 bases). This CDR3 has 16 amino acids. The V end lost 6 bases, the J end lost 0 bases, and 14 bases lay between the germline ends. The germline V gene encodes CDR1 SEHNR and CDR2 FQNEAQ (reference sequence).

On this clonotype itself: This may be a read error: a much more frequent sequence differs by one nucleotide. The rearrangement uses TRBV5-4 and TRBJ2-2, with 7 bases identical to TRBD2. The V segment lost 4 bases and the J segment 5 bases; nucleotides outside the gene matches: 14. CDR3 length equals 17 residues. From germline, CDR1 is SGHNT and CDR2 YYREEE (reference sequence). CDR3: CASSAGTNGSGTGELFF. CDR3 DNA sequence: TGTGCCAGCAGCGCGGGGACTAACGGGAGTGGAACCGGGGAGCTGTTTTTT.

The chain links TRBV20-1 to TRBJ2-5; TRBD1 is a possible D gene (5 bases). Germline V gives CDR1 DFQATT, CDR2 SNEGSKA (reference sequence). The CDR3 length is 14 residues. V dropped 1 base and J dropped 5 bases, with 14 bases sitting between them. CDR3: CSARGDSSTETQYF. CDR3 in DNA: TGCAGTGCTAGAGGAGACAGTTCGACGGAGACCCAGTACTTC.

This clonotype appeared many times. The V and J genes are TRBV12-5 and TRBJ1-6; D might be TRBD1 (6 bases). V lost 1 base and J lost 10, with 11 bases in between. This CDR3 has 14 amino acids. Germline-derived CDR1 and CDR2 are LGHNT and FRNRAP. The CDR3 DNA reads as TGTGCTAGTGGTTTGGGCAGGGGAGGCTCACCCCTCCACTTT. This encodes CASGLGRGGSPLHF.

This clonotype was detected ten times or more. The chain is built from TRBV15 and TRBJ1-5, with D hard to call. The ends were cut back, 1 base at V and 4 bases at J, with 8 bases in the middle. The CDR3 is 14 residues long. Germline assignment: CDR1 LNHNV and CDR2 YYDKDF (reference sequence). DNA for the CDR3: TGTGCCACCAGCAGAGGTGGGGAAAATCAGCCCCAGCATTTT. It encodes CATSRGGENQPQHF.